The clone carrying this T cell receptor beta chain was seen at least ten times. This entry comes from a study of T cells after posttransplantation cyclophosphamide. Profiled with immunoSEQ multiplex PCR; TCRdb holds only in-frame clones, not every one. The sample presents approximately 13,000 clones, none singletons. Cyclophosphamide on days +3 and +4 followed busulfan-fludarabine conditioning and a marrow graft. CDR1 is MNHNS, CDR2 SASEGT, per germline. The length of the CDR3 is 14 residues. V shed 6 bases and J shed 0 bases, with 11 bases lying between them. The clonotype originates from a female patient aged 40 to 50 who received an allogeneic stem cell transplant from an unrelated donor, was CMV-positive, and had acute GVHD only. The T cells may partly be graft donor cells. Sequencing was performed on PBMCs, taken after allogeneic stem cell transplant with posttransplant cyclophosphamide. The V call is TRBV6-1, the J call TRBJ1-2; D remains ambiguous. Written as DNA, the CDR3 is TGTGCCAGCAGAAGCACCTCGACTAACTATGGCTACACCTTC. It specifies CASRSTSTNYGYTF.